These T cell receptor beta chains were read from a single sample in a study of OX40 agonist ivuxolimab in advanced cancers. Repertoires were generated with immunoSEQ multiplex PCR, while TCRdb's copy carries only in-frame clones and drops some. The profile covers around 43,000 clones, with around nine tenths appearing a single time and approximately 13% taken by the ten largest. The sample here was CD4+ or CD8+ T cells sorted from blood, taken in a trial of the OX40 agonist ivuxolimab. These TCRs come from an adult with an advanced solid tumor such as melanoma, head and neck, liver or kidney cancer. The CDR3 runs from the conserved cysteine through the conserved F or W. D genes are given only for firm matches. Size is omitted from some rows. Given values are once, few, many or a class for expanded clones.

abundance,len,v_gene,d_gene,j_gene,CDR3aa,CDR3nt
NA,14,TRBV4-1,NA,TRBJ1-1,CASSPRGEGGEAFF,TGCGCCAGCAGCCCCCGGGGGGAGGGAGGTGAAGCTTTCTTT
NA,17,TRBV18,NA,TRBJ1-3,CASSPPLPTDSGNTIYF,TGTGCCAGCTCACCACCGCTTCCGACAGACTCTGGAAACACCATATATTTT
NA,15,TRBV25-1,NA,TRBJ2-7,CASALTRTPINEQYF,TGTGCCAGCGCCTTGACAAGGACACCTATTAACGAGCAGTACTTC
once,19,TRBV28,TRBD1,TRBJ1-5,CASSLPRTGRRDSNQPQHF,TGTGCCAGCAGTTTACCCCGGACAGGTAGAAGAGATAGCAATCAGCCCCAGCATTTT
NA,14,TRBV5-1,TRBD1,TRBJ1-2,CASSVGQGGYGYTF,TGCGCCAGCAGCGTGGGACAGGGGGGCTATGGCTACACCTTC
NA,14,TRBV9,NA,TRBJ1-1,CASSVENGGTEAFF,TGTGCCAGCAGCGTAGAGAACGGGGGAACTGAAGCTTTCTTT
NA,14,TRBV27,NA,TRBJ2-1,CASSLRSTYNEQFF,TGTGCCAGCAGTCTGAGGAGTACCTACAATGAGCAGTTCTTC
NA,14,TRBV11-2,NA,TRBJ2-7,CASSLVTGPYEQYF,TGTGCCAGCAGCTTAGTTACGGGACCGTACGAGCAGTACTTC
NA,11,TRBV7-8,NA,TRBJ2-1,CASSLENEQFF,TGTGCCAGCAGCTTAGAGAATGAGCAGTTCTTC
NA,14,TRBV27,TRBD1,TRBJ1-5,CASSSGQGRQPQHF,TGTGCCAGCAGTTCCGGACAGGGACGTCAGCCCCAGCATTTT
NA,16,TRBV27,TRBD1,TRBJ1-2,CASTRGPGAAGYGYTF,TGTGCCAGCACCAGGGGGCCAGGCGCCGCGGGCTATGGCTACACCTTC
NA,14,TRBV5-5,TRBD1,TRBJ2-7,CASSSGTGFWEQYF,TGTGCCAGCAGCTCCGGGACAGGGTTTTGGGAGCAGTACTTC
few,13,TRBV11-2,NA,TRBJ1-5,CASSLDGAQPQHF,TGTGCCAGCAGCTTAGATGGGGCTCAGCCCCAGCATTTT
NA,13,TRBV27,NA,TRBJ2-3,CASSLIAADTQYF,TGTGCCAGCAGCCTTATAGCCGCAGATACGCAGTATTTT
NA,10,TRBV6-5,NA,TRBJ2-3,CACGPDTQYF,TGTGCCTGTGGGCCAGATACGCAGTATTTT
once,17,TRBV27,TRBD1,TRBJ2-1,CASSPTPTGTGYNEQFF,TGTGCCAGCAGTCCAACCCCGACCGGGACAGGGTACAATGAGCAGTTCTTC
NA,12,TRBV7-2,NA,TRBJ2-2,CASSLGSGELFF,TGTGCCAGCAGCTTAGGATCCGGGGAGCTGTTTTTT
NA,12,TRBV4-1,NA,TRBJ1-1,CASSLGGAEAFF,TGCGCCAGCAGCCTCGGGGGGGCTGAAGCTTTCTTT
NA,15,TRBV7-9,NA,TRBJ1-5,CASSSSGREYQPQHF,TGTGCCAGCAGCTCCTCGGGGCGTGAATATCAGCCCCAGCATTTT
NA,16,TRBV5-1,TRBD1,TRBJ1-2,CASSLEAGQGNYGYTF,TGCGCCAGCAGCTTGGAAGCGGGACAGGGGAACTATGGCTACACCTTC
NA,13,TRBV5-4,NA,TRBJ2-1,CASSLDSYNEQFF,TGTGCCAGCAGCTTAGACAGCTACAATGAGCAGTTCTTC
few,12,TRBV9,TRBD1,TRBJ1-2,CASSVQGVGYTF,TGTGCCAGCAGCGTACAGGGGGTAGGCTACACCTTC
NA,14,TRBV27,TRBD2,TRBJ2-5,CASSLIAGVETQYF,TGTGCCAGCAGTTTAATAGCGGGGGTAGAGACCCAGTACTTC
once,18,TRBV19,TRBD1,TRBJ2-7,CASSIDSTLTGVGYEQYF,TGTGCCAGTAGTATAGATTCAACCTTGACAGGGGTCGGTTACGAGCAGTACTTC
NA,16,TRBV9,NA,TRBJ2-2,CASSVVQDSNTGELFF,TGTGCCAGCAGCGTAGTTCAGGACTCGAACACCGGGGAGCTGTTTTTT
NA,17,TRBV7-9,NA,TRBJ1-1,CASSLIGQGRLNTEAFF,TGTGCCAGCAGCTTAATCGGGCAGGGGCGATTGAACACTGAAGCTTTCTTT
NA,12,TRBV2,NA,TRBJ1-1,CASSEWNTEAFF,TGTGCCAGCAGTGAGTGGAACACTGAAGCTTTCTTT
NA,15,TRBV11-3,NA,TRBJ2-5,CASSSLEGPRETQYF,TGTGCCAGCAGCTCCTTGGAGGGGCCCAGGGAGACCCAGTACTTC
once,11,TRBV28,NA,TRBJ1-1,CASSLGTEAFF,TGTGCCAGCAGTTTGGGCACTGAAGCTTTCTTT
NA,13,TRBV5-5,TRBD1,TRBJ1-2,CASSPRQGHGYTF,TGTGCCAGCAGCCCAAGACAGGGACATGGCTACACCTTC
NA,17,TRBV2,TRBD2,TRBJ2-1,CASSVEIGSGGTNEQFF,TGTGCCAGCAGTGTCGAGATAGGGAGCGGGGGGACTAATGAGCAGTTCTTC
once,13,TRBV5-4,NA,TRBJ2-7,CASTLKGAYEQYF,TGTGCCAGCACCTTAAAAGGGGCCTACGAGCAGTACTTC
NA,12,TRBV4-1,NA,TRBJ1-1,CASSPGGTKAFF,TGCGCCAGCAGCCCGGGGGGGACTAAAGCTTTCTTT
NA,13,TRBV5-6,NA,TRBJ1-1,CASSPPRDTEAFF,TGTGCCAGCAGCCCCCCCAGGGATACTGAAGCTTTCTTT
NA,15,TRBV6-5,NA,TRBJ2-3,CASSQRDFSTDTQYF,TGTGCCAGCAGCCAGAGGGACTTTAGCACAGATACGCAGTATTTT
NA,13,TRBV11-2,NA,TRBJ1-2,CASTPGQGLGYTF,TGTGCCAGCACCCCCGGGCAGGGCTTAGGCTACACCTTC
NA,16,TRBV7-3,TRBD2,TRBJ2-2,CASSYRTRQNTGELFF,TGTGCCAGCAGCTATCGGACTAGACAGAACACCGGGGAGCTGTTTTTT
NA,15,TRBV6-6,NA,TRBJ1-4,CASSYVEGPREKLFF,TGTGCCAGCAGTTACGTCGAGGGACCGAGGGAAAAACTGTTTTTT
NA,20,TRBV19,NA,TRBJ1-2,CASSIVIFVGQFLPHYGYTF,TGTGCCAGTAGTATAGTTATCTTTGTTGGACAGTTCCTGCCCCACTATGGCTACACCTTC
NA,16,TRBV4-3,NA,TRBJ1-1,CASSSGPREGSFEAFF,TGCGCCAGCAGCTCTGGTCCCCGGGAAGGGAGTTTTGAAGCTTTCTTT
NA,16,TRBV5-6,NA,TRBJ1-1,CASSLEQGAMNTEAFF,TGTGCCAGCAGCTTGGAACAGGGCGCTATGAACACTGAAGCTTTCTTT
NA,15,TRBV4-2,NA,TRBJ1-2,CASSQDLAGRAGYTF,TGTGCCAGCAGCCAAGATCTGGCCGGCCGGGCGGGCTACACCTTC
NA,16,TRBV10-3,TRBD1,TRBJ2-7,CAIREPGQGPRAEQYF,TGTGCCATCAGAGAACCGGGACAGGGGCCACGGGCGGAGCAGTACTTC
NA,16,TRBV27,TRBD1,TRBJ1-5,CASSRRADRGTQPQHF,TGTGCCAGCAGCAGACGCGCCGACAGGGGCACTCAGCCCCAGCATTTT
NA,17,TRBV14,NA,TRBJ1-3,CASSQDLPQGSGNTIYF,TGTGCCAGCAGCCAAGATTTACCCCAGGGATCTGGAAACACCATATATTTT
NA,14,TRBV18,NA,TRBJ1-4,CASSLRGANEKLFF,TGTGCCAGCTCACTCAGGGGAGCTAATGAAAAACTGTTTTTT
NA,16,TRBV7-2,NA,TRBJ1-4,CASSLLQGANNEKLFF,TGTGCCAGCAGCTTACTACAGGGTGCGAATAATGAAAAACTGTTTTTT
NA,12,TRBV11-2,NA,TRBJ2-7,CASSFVFYEQYF,TGTGCCAGCAGCTTTGTATTCTACGAGCAGTACTTC
NA,14,TRBV14,TRBD1,TRBJ2-5,CASSQVGQAQTQYF,TGTGCCAGCAGCCAAGTGGGACAGGCCCAGACCCAGTACTTC
NA,15,TRBV14,TRBD2,TRBJ2-1,CASSQGTSGYHEQFF,TGTGCCAGCAGCCAAGGGACTAGCGGGTACCATGAGCAGTTCTTC